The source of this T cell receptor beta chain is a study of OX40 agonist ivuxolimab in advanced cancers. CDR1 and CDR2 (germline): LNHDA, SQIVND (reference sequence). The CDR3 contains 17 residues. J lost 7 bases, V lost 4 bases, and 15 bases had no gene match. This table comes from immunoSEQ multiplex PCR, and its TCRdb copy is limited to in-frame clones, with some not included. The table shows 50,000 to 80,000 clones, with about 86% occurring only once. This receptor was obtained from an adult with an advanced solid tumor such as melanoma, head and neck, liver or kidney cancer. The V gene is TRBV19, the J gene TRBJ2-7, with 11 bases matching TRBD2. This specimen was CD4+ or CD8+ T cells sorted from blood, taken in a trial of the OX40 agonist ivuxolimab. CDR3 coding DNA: TGTGCCAGTAGTACCCGGGGGACTAGCGGTCTCGCGGGGGAGCAGTACTTC. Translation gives CASSTRGTSGLAGEQYF.